Listed here are 7 T cell receptor beta chains from one sample, sequenced in a study of human T cells and chemical hapten exposure. Via MiXCR, TCRdb re-called the RACE reads, giving one row per CDR3 protein. This table has about 77,000 distinct CDR3 sequences, roughly 7.9% appearing once. Time point given: healthy volunteer bleed at 6 weeks. Researchers extracted total RNA from unfractionated whole blood. Sample: whole blood. These receptors were collected from a female donor in good health. Some clones in this sample may be carry-over from other donors' samples.

This clonotype was observed at least ten times. The chain couples TRBV5-1 to TRBJ2-5; D gene ambiguous. The CDR3 length is 12 residues. Germline loops: CDR1 SGHRS, CDR2 YFSETQ. Trimming cost V 4 bases and J 5 bases, with 9 bases left between them. The CDR3 protein is CASSPGWETQYF. In DNA form, the CDR3 reads TGCGCCAGCAGCCCCGGGTGGGAGACCCAGTACTTC.

CDR3 nucleotides: TGTGCCAGCAGTTTATTCAGCTGGTCAGGCAATAGCTATGGCTACACCTTC. This gives the protein CASSLFSWSGNSYGYTF. The chain employs TRBV27 and TRBJ1-2; D is unclear. Trimming took 1 base from V and 4 from J, leaving 19 bases between them. Per the germline V gene, CDR1 is MNHEY and CDR2 is SMNVEV (reference sequence). CDR3 length equals 17 residues.

This clonotype showed up just a few times. The genes are TRBV5-5 and TRBJ2-1; D possibly corresponds to TRBD1 (6 bases). V dropped 2 bases and J dropped 6 bases, with 9 bases sitting between them. This CDR3 comprises 13 residues. Germline CDR1 reads SGHKS; CDR2 reads YYEKEE (reference sequence). The CDR3 sequence is CASSLLRGNEQFF. The CDR3 DNA is TGTGCCAGCAGCTTACTCAGGGGCAATGAGCAGTTCTTC.

The V call is TRBV5-4, the J call TRBJ2-7, with D possibly being TRBD1 (6 bases). Trimming stripped 3 bases from V and 5 bases from J, with 18 bases between. The CDR3 totals 15 residues. Germline-derived CDR1 and CDR2 are SGHNT and YYREEE (reference sequence). CDR3 sequence reads: CASSSDGLQGDEQYF. CDR3 nucleotides: TGTGCCAGCAGCTCCGACGGTCTACAGGGTGACGAGCAGTACTTC.

This clonotype was seen more than once but under ten times. The chain links TRBV29-1 to TRBJ1-1, with D possibly matching TRBD1 (6 bases). Germline CDR1 is SQVTM and CDR2 is ANQGSEA. This CDR3 comprises 13 residues. Trimming cost V 5 bases and J 4 bases, with 14 bases left between them. The CDR3: CSVYTGYGTEAFF. The CDR3 bases are TGCAGCGTTTACACAGGGTACGGCACTGAAGCTTTCTTT.

The chain is built from TRBV5-1 and TRBJ1-2; 9 bases map to TRBD1. CDR1 is SGHRS, CDR2 YFSETQ, per germline. J gave up 3 bases and V 6 bases, and 6 bases lay outside the gene matches. The length of the CDR3 is 14 residues. In nucleotides, the CDR3 is TGCGCCAGCAACCTACAGGGGGCGGACTATGGCTACACCTTC. Protein product: CASNLQGADYGYTF.

This chain connects TRBV20-1 to TRBJ2-3; 7 nucleotides line up with TRBD1. The CDR3 extends over 14 amino acids. V trimming: 4 bases; J trimming: 3 bases; junction bases outside the gene matches: 7. Germline V lookup: CDR1 DFQATT, CDR2 SNEGSKA (reference sequence). The CDR3 bases are TGCAGTGCTAAGGACAGGCAGGGGACAGATACGCAGTATTTT. Protein: CSAKDRQGTDTQYF.